Each of the 10 T cell receptor beta chains below was sequenced from the same sample in a study of T cell repertoires and HLA-DP antigens. The table came from immunoSEQ multiplex PCR; TCRdb's copy has only in-frame clones and leaves some out. The sample has some 120,000 clones; 80% to 95% are singletons. These receptors have no identified antigens. The sequenced sample consisted of CD4+ T cells from PBMCs. The receptors stem from a woman aged 18-30 years in good health and CMV-seronegative.

A single count supports this clone. The chain combines TRBV11-1 with TRBJ1-1; the match to TRBD1 covers 10 bases. Germline V gene lookup returns CDR1 SGHAT and CDR2 FQDESV (reference sequence). After removal of 5 bases from V and 4 bases from J, the junction contained 4 bases not matched to a gene. The CDR3 runs to 14 residues. The DNA of the CDR3 is TGTGCCAGCAGCCTAAGGACAGGGGGCACTGAAGCTTTCTTT. This codes for CASSLRTGGTEAFF.

This chain's CDR3 is CASSFLSTGTPFHF. The CDR3 DNA sequence: TGTGCCAGCAGTTTCCTCTCGACCGGGACCCCCTTCCACTTT. This sequence joins TRBV6-5 and TRBJ1-6, with D perhaps TRBD1 (5 bases). CDR1 and CDR2 from the germline V gene are MNHEY and SVGAGI. The CDR3 spans 14 residues. Between the trimmed V and J ends, which lost 4 bases and 17 bases, there was a span of 21 bases.

V and J are TRBV28 and TRBJ2-3; a possible D gene is TRBD2 (6 bases). The germline V gene encodes CDR1 MDHEN and CDR2 SYDVKM. V lost 6 bases to trimming and J lost 0 bases, with 25 bases between them. This CDR3 is 19 amino acids long. Here the CDR3 reads CASSSPAFGGLLSTDTQYF. The CDR3 bases are TGTGCCAGCAGCTCCCCAGCTTTTGGGGGACTTCTTAGCACAGATACGCAGTATTTT.

Worth noting for this clone: At one of its ends the junction is not consistent with the germline gene, which may arise from a read error. As DNA, the CDR3 is TGCGCCAGCAGCCACCACGAGACCCAGTACTTC. Amino acids: CASSHHETQYF. The chain combines TRBV4-3 with TRBJ2-5; D call uncertain. CDR1 and CDR2 (germline): LGHNA, YSLEER. CDR3 size: 11 residues.

This clone was recorded once. The chain couples TRBV9 to TRBJ1-1; possibly TRBD1 for D (6 bases). The germline gives CDR1 SGDLS, CDR2 YYNGEE. V lost 0 bases to trimming and J lost 4 bases, with 16 bases between them. The CDR3 has 16 residues. DNA for the CDR3: TGTGCCAGCAGCGTAGCTACCCAGGGAGGGGGCACTGAAGCTTTCTTT. Amino acids: CASSVATQGGGTEAFF.

This clone is a singleton in its sample. The chain couples TRBV19 to TRBJ2-6, with no clear D. CDR1 is LNHDA and CDR2 is SQIVND in the germline V gene (reference sequence). CDR3 size: 16 residues. V was pared by 0 bases and J by 4 bases, with 10 bases between. The CDR3 nucleotides read TGTGCCAGTAGTATAGATCAAAGGCTCGGGGCCAACGTCCTGACTTTC. This sequence encodes CASSIDQRLGANVLTF.

The chain employs TRBV2 and TRBJ1-5; no clear D. The CDR3 extends over 11 amino acids. Between the trimmed V and J ends, which lost 6 bases and 11 bases, there was a span of 11 bases. Germline V lookup: CDR1 SNHLY, CDR2 FYNNEI. In nucleotides, the CDR3 is TGTGCCAGCAGGCTGTCGATTTCCCAGCATTTT. As protein: CASRLSISQHF.

The rearrangement links TRBV5-1 to TRBJ2-1; D possibly corresponds to TRBD2 (6 bases). Germline CDR1 SGHRS, CDR2 YFSETQ. The ends were cut back, 4 bases at V and 5 bases at J, with 16 bases in the middle. CDR3 size: 15 residues. CDR3 coding DNA: TGCGCCAGCAGCCGGGCCGGGAGTACGGACAATGAGCAGTTCTTC. It specifies CASSRAGSTDNEQFF. Using reference TRBV5-1 and TRBJ2-1 for the parts outside the CDR3, the full variable domain is KAGVTQTPRYLIKTRGQQVTLSCSPISGHRSVSWYQQTPGQGLQFLFEYFSETQRNKGNFPGRFSGRQFSNSRSEMNVSTLELGDSALYLCASSRAGSTDNEQFFGPGTRLTVL.

V gene TRBV27 combines with J gene TRBJ2-7, with 7 bases aligning to TRBD2. The germline V gene encodes CDR1 MNHEY and CDR2 SMNVEV (reference sequence). This CDR3 region has 10 residues. V lost 6 bases and J lost 7; bases outside the gene matches: 0. In nucleotides, the CDR3 is TGTGCCAGCAGCGGGAGGGAGCAGTACGTC. This encodes CASSGREQYV.

This chain links TRBV2 with TRBJ2-3; tentatively, D is TRBD1 (5 bases). V lost 3 bases, J lost 5 bases, and 9 bases lay in between. This CDR3 contains 13 residues. Germline CDR1 SNHLY, CDR2 FYNNEI. The CDR3 protein is CASSEAREDTQYF. Here the CDR3 DNA reads TGTGCCAGCAGTGAGGCCAGGGAAGATACGCAGTATTTT.